The clone carrying this T cell receptor (beta chain) came up once. Germline CDR1 SGHNT, CDR2 YENEEA. Trimming took 1 base from V and 6 from J, leaving 13 bases between them. The CDR3 is 15 residues long. These data belong to a study of long-term antiretroviral therapy in people with HIV. Overall study: Collection of the earliest samples took place about a decade ahead of the 2015 immediate-ART recommendation.

It was version v3.0 of the immunoSEQ assay that was run at survey level. The data were produced by immunoSEQ multiplex PCR, yet TCRdb's version contains in-frame clones alone and is incomplete. In the table there are fewer than 55,000 clones, around 96% of which are singletons. The V call is TRBV11-3, the J call TRBJ2-1; D uncertain. The TCR comes from a woman in her forties or fifties with HIV. This sample comprised unsorted PBMCs, obtained 3.7 years after starting antiretroviral therapy. CDR3: CASSLGGGSGNEQFF. The CDR3 coding sequence is TGTGCCAGCAGCTTAGGAGGTGGGTCTGGCAATGAGCAGTTCTTC.